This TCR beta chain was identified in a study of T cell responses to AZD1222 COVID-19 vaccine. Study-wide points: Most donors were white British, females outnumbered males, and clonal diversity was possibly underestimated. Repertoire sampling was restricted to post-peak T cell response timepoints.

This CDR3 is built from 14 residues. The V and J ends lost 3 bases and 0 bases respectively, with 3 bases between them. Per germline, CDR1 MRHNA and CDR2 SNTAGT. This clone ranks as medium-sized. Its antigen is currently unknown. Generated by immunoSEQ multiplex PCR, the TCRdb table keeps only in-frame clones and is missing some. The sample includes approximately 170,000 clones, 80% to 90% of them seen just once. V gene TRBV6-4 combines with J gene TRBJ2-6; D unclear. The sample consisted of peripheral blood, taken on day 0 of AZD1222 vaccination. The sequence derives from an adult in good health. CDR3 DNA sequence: TGTGCCAGCAGTGAGGGCTCTGGGGCCAACGTCCTGACTTTC. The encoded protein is CASSEGSGANVLTF.